The 7 T cell receptor beta chains listed next were all sequenced from one sample in a study of identical twins. TCRdb processed the 5' RACE reads anew with MiXCR; each CDR3 protein has one entry. In the table there are a few hundred thousand distinct CDR3 sequences, 13% to 15% of which are singletons. These same records also appear under a second study, on yellow fever vaccine responses in identical twins.

The sample consisted of CD4+ T cells sorted from blood. The receptor set was obtained from a woman aged 18-29 years in good health.

This clonotype has a handful of counts. The gene calls are TRBV3-1 and TRBJ2-3; no clear D gene. Germline lookup yields CDR1 LGHDT and CDR2 YNNKEL (reference sequence). Trimming took 6 bases from V and 2 from J, leaving 15 bases between them. This CDR3 is built from 15 residues. The CDR3 nucleotides are TGTGCCAGCAGAAGGACGCCGAAACCCACAGATACGCAGTATTTT. This sequence encodes CASRRTPKPTDTQYF.

This clonotype was picked up a small number of times. J is TRBJ2-5 and V is TRBV11-1; possible D gene TRBD2, 5 bases. Trimming removed 8 bases at V and 4 bases at J, with 17 bases between. CDR1 and CDR2 (germline): SGHAT, FQDESV (reference sequence). The CDR3 sequence is 14 residues long. CDR3 DNA sequence: TGTGCCAGCGCGAAGAACGGGATGGGAGAGACCCAGTACTTC. Protein: CASAKNGMGETQYF.

This clonotype was recorded many times. The chain employs TRBV7-9 and TRBJ1-1; the D is unclear. The ends were cut back, 5 bases at V and 1 base at J, with 11 bases in the middle. The CDR3 has 14 residues. In germline, CDR1 is SEHNR, CDR2 FQNEAQ (reference sequence). The CDR3: CASSPRNSNTEAFF. In DNA, the CDR3 is TGTGCCAGCAGCCCCAGGAATTCGAACACTGAAGCTTTCTTT.

This rearrangement joins TRBV28 to TRBJ2-1, with 9 bases lining up with TRBD1. Germline CDR1 MDHEN, CDR2 SYDVKM. The CDR3 spans 15 residues. After removal of 5 bases from V and 9 bases from J, the junction contained 11 bases not matched to a gene. CDR3 nucleotides: TGTGCCAGCAGTCAAATTGGGACAGGGTTACGTGAGCAGTTCTTC. Translated: CASSQIGTGLREQFF.

The chain combines TRBV12-3 or TRBV12-4 with TRBJ1-5; D call uncertain. The CDR3 length is 14 residues. V was clipped by 6 bases and J by 2 bases, with 11 bases between them. CDR3 DNA sequence: TGTGCCAGCAGCTACGGTGAGGGCAATCAGCCCCAGCATTTT. It yields the protein CASSYGEGNQPQHF.

This rearrangement joins TRBV7-9 to TRBJ1-2; TRBD1 aligns across 10 bases. In germline, CDR1 is SEHNR, CDR2 FQNEAQ (reference sequence). J lost 8 bases, V lost 5 bases, and 17 bases had no gene match. The CDR3 is 17 amino acids. CDR3 amino acids: CASSHPRTGGILRGYTF. CDR3 nucleotides: TGTGCCAGCAGCCACCCCAGGACAGGGGGAATCCTGAGGGGCTACACCTTC.

This sequence joins TRBV3-1 and TRBJ2-1, with 7 bases identical to TRBD1. Germline V gives CDR1 LGHDT, CDR2 YNNKEL (reference sequence). The V and J ends lost 3 bases and 1 base, in that order; junction bases with no gene match: 6. The CDR3 covers 16 residues. The CDR3 loop reads CASSHSETGSYNEQFF. The CDR3 bases are TGTGCCAGCAGCCATAGTGAGACAGGGTCCTACAATGAGCAGTTCTTC.